This TCR beta chain was retrieved from a study of blood T cell repertoires in COVID-19. At the level of the study: T cells, B-cell-depleted T cells, or PBMCs provided the cDNA or gDNA that served as material.

The germline gives CDR1 GTSNPN, CDR2 SVGIG (reference sequence). V lost 4 bases to trimming and J lost 3 bases; unmatched junction nucleotides: 6. The length of the CDR3 is 14 residues. Data came from immunoSEQ multiplex PCR; TCRdb stores just in-frame clones and leaves some out. The sample lists fewer than 200,000 clones; around 85% were seen once. The V and J genes are TRBV30 and TRBJ1-5; 7 nucleotides align to TRBD1. The receptor comes from a human donor with acute or convalescent COVID-19. The donor label of this sample is uncertain. Input material: peripheral blood. CDR3 DNA sequence: TGTGCCTGGACTAGGACAGGCCTCAATCAGCCCCAGCATTTT. Its protein is CAWTRTGLNQPQHF.